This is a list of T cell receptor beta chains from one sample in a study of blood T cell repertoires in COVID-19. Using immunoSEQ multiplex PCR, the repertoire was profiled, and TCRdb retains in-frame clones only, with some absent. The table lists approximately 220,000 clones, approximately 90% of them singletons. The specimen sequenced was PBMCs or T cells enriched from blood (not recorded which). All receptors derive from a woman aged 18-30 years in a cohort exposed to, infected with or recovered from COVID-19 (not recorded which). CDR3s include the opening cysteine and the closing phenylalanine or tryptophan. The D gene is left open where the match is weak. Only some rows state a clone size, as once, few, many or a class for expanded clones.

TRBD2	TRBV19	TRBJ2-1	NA	CASSPSGRASNEQFF	TGTGCCAGTAGTCCAAGCGGGAGGGCCAGCAATGAGCAGTTCTTC
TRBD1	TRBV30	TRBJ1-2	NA	CAWRGTGGVNNYGYTF	TGTGCCTGGAGAGGGACAGGGGGCGTCAATAACTATGGCTACACCTTC
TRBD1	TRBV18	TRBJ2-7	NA	CASSLQGAYEQYF	TGTGCCAGCTCACTTCAGGGGGCCTACGAGCAGTACTTC
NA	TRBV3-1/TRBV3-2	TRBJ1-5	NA	CASSLGDLRGPQHF	TGTGCCAGCAGCCTGGGGGACTTACGCGGGCCCCAGCATTTT
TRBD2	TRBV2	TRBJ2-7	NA	CASTGGSSYEQYF	TGTGCCAGCACGGGCGGGAGCTCCTACGAGCAGTACTTC
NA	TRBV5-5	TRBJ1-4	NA	CASSHDSAGEKLFF	TGTGCCAGCAGCCATGACAGTGCTGGCGAAAAACTGTTTTTT
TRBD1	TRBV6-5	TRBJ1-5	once	CASSSADRGNQPQHF	TGTGCCAGCAGTTCCGCCGACAGGGGCAATCAGCCCCAGCATTTT
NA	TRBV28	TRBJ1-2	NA	CASEDPIRGNRHTNYGYTF	TGTGCCAGCGAAGACCCAATCCGGGGAAATCGTCACACTAACTATGGCTACACCTTC
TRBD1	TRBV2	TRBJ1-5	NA	CASSEALVGQGSGNQPQHF	TGTGCCAGCAGTGAAGCGCTGGTGGGACAGGGGAGCGGCAATCAGCCCCAGCATTTT
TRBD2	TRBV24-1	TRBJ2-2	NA	CATRGTSGAVGELFF	TGTGCCACCAGAGGTACTAGCGGCGCGGTCGGGGAGCTGTTTTTT
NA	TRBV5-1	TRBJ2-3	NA	CASSILPGSSTDTQYF	TGCGCCAGCAGCATTCTACCAGGGTCAAGCACAGATACGCAGTATTTT
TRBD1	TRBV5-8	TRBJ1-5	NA	CASSLAGTGRQPQHF	TGTGCCAGCAGCTTGGCGGGGACAGGGCGACAGCCCCAGCATTTT
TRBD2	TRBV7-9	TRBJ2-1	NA	CASSTGLAGRNNEQFF	TGTGCCAGCAGCACAGGACTAGCGGGGAGGAACAATGAGCAGTTCTTC
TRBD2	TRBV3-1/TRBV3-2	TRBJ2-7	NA	CASSQSELAESYEQYF	TGTGCCAGCAGCCAATCGGAACTAGCGGAGTCCTACGAGCAGTACTTC
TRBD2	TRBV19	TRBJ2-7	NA	CASSPSGSSNEQYF	TGTGCCAGTAGTCCTAGCGGGAGTTCCAACGAGCAGTACTTC
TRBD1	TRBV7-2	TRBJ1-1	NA	CASSPGQGRNTEAFF	TGTGCCAGCAGCCCTGGACAGGGACGGAACACTGAAGCTTTCTTT
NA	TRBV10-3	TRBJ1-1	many	CAISESGGRTEAFF	TGTGCCATCAGTGAGTCGGGGGGGCGCACTGAAGCTTTCTTT
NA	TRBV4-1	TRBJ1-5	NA	CASSQTPFGNQPQHF	TGCGCCAGCAGCCAAACTCCTTTCGGCAATCAGCCCCAGCATTTT
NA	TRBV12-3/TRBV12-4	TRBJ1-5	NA	CASRYSLGQPQHF	TGTGCCAGCAGATACTCTCTAGGACAGCCCCAGCATTTT
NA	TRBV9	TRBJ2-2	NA	CASSVGGQPTGELFF	TGTGCCAGCAGCGTGGGGGGACAGCCGACCGGGGAGCTGTTTTTT
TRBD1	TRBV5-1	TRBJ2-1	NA	CASSSGQGGEQFF	TGCGCCAGCAGCTCAGGACAGGGAGGTGAGCAGTTCTTC
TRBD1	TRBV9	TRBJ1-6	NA	CASSPEGRGTSPLHF	TGTGCCAGCAGCCCCGAGGGCAGGGGGACATCACCCCTCCACTTT
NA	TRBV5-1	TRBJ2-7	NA	CASSFRQANEQYF	TGCGCCAGCAGCTTCCGACAGGCCAACGAGCAGTACTTC
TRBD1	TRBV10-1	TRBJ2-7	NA	CASSEGTGVTEQYF	TGCGCCAGCAGTGAGGGGACAGGGGTAACCGAGCAGTACTTC
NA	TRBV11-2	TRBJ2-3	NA	CASSLEEWQNTDTQYF	TGTGCCAGCAGCTTAGAAGAATGGCAGAACACAGATACGCAGTATTTT
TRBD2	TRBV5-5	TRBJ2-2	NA	CASSLGLAGPGELFF	TGTGCCAGCAGCTTGGGACTAGCGGGACCCGGGGAGCTGTTTTTT
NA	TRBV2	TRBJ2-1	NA	CASSETGISYNEQFF	TGTGCCAGCAGTGAAACAGGTATCTCCTACAATGAGCAGTTCTTC
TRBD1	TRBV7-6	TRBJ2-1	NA	CASSLAVPGQGIDEQFF	TGTGCCAGCAGCTTAGCAGTTCCGGGACAGGGAATAGATGAGCAGTTCTTC
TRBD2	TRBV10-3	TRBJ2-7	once	CAISEGAGGNEQYF	TGTGCCATCAGTGAGGGAGCGGGGGGTAACGAGCAGTACTTC
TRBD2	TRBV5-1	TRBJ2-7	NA	CASSSSGGLYEQYF	TGCGCCAGCAGCTCTAGCGGAGGTCTCTACGAGCAGTACTTC
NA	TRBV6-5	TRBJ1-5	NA	CASRSLRYSNQPQHF	TGTGCCAGCAGATCCCTCCGGTATAGCAATCAGCCCCAGCATTTT
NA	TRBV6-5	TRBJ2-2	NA	CASSPDRGTGELFF	TGTGCCAGCAGTCCGGATCGGGGCACCGGGGAGCTGTTTTTT
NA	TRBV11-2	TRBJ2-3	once	CASSLYTDTQYF	TGTGCCAGCAGCCTCTACACAGATACGCAGTATTTT
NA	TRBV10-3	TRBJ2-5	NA	CAISERGAQETQYF	TGTGCCATCAGTGAGCGCGGGGCCCAAGAGACCCAGTACTTC
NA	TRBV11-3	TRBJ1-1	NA	CASSLALLPQAFF	TGTGCCAGCAGCTTAGCCCTACTTCCCCAAGCTTTCTTT
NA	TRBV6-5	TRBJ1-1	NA	CATGAAPPAAFF	TGTGCCACGGGAGCGGCCCCCCCGGCGGCTTTCTTT
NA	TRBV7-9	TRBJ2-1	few	CASSLVAGHEQFF	TGTGCCAGCAGCTTAGTTGCGGGTCATGAGCAGTTCTTC